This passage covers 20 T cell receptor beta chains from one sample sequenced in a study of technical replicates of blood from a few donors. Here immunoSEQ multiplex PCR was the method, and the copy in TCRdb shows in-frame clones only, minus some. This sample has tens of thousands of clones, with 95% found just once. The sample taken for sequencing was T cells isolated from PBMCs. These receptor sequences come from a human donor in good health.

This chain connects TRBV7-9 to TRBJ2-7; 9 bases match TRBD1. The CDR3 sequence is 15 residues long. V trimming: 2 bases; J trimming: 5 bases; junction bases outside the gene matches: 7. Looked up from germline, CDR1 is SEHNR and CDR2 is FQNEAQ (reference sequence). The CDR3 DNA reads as TGTGCCAGCAGCTTAACCACCGGGACAGGGAACGAGCAGTACTTC. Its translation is CASSLTTGTGNEQYF.

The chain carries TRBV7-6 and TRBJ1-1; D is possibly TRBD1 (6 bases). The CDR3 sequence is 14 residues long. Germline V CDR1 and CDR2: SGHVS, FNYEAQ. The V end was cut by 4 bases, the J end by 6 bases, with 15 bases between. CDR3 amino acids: CASSSKTGTAEAFF. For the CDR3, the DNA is TGTGCCAGCAGCTCCAAAACAGGGACCGCTGAAGCTTTCTTT.

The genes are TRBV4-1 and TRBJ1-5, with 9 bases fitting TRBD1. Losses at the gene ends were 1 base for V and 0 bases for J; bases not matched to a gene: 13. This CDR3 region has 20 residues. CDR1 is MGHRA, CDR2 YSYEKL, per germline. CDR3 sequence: CASSQASGTGNFFSNQPQHF. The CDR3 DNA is TGCGCCAGCAGCCAAGCATCCGGGACAGGGAACTTTTTTAGCAATCAGCCCCAGCATTTT.

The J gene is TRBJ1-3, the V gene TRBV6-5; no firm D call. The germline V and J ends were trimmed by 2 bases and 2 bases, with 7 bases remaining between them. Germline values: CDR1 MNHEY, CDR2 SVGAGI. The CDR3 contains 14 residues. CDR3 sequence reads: CASSYRGAGNTIYF. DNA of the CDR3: TGTGCCAGCAGTTACCGTGGAGCTGGAAACACCATATATTTT.

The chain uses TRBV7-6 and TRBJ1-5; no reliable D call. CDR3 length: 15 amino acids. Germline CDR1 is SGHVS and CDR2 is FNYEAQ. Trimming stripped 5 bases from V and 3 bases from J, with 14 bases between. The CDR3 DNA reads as TGTGCCAGCAGCCCTACCGACTCATTCAATCAGCCCCAGCATTTT. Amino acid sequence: CASSPTDSFNQPQHF. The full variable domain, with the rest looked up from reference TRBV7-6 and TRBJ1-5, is GAGVSQSPRYKVTKRGQDVALRCDPISGHVSLYWYRQALGQGPEFLTYFNYEAQQDKSGLPNDRFSAERPEGSISTLTIQRTEQRDSAMYRCASSPTDSFNQPQHFGDGTRLSIL.

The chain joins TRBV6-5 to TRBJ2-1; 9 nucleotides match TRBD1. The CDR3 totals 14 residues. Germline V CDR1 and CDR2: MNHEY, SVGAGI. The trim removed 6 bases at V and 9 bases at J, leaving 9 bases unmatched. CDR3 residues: CASRMGTGSAEQFF. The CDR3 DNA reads TGTGCCAGCAGAATGGGGACAGGGTCCGCTGAGCAGTTCTTC.

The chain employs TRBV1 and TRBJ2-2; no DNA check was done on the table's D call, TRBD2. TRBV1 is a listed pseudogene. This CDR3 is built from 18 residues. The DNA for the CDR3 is TGCACCAGCAGCCAGGCCAGGCTAGGCGGGAGTTTCACCGGGGAGCTGTTTTTT. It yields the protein CTSSQARLGGSFTGELFF.

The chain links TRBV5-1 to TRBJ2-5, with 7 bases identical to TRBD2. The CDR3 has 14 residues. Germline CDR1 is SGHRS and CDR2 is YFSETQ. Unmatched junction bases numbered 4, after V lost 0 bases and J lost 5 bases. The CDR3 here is CASSLGLAGETQYF. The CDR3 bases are TGCGCCAGCAGCTTGGGACTAGCCGGGGAGACCCAGTACTTC.

The CDR3 nucleotides read TGTGCCAGCAGCGTAGCCGGAGGGTCGTCACCCCTCCACTTT. It is translated as CASSVAGGSSPLHF. The genes are TRBV9 and TRBJ1-6; D is unclear. Per the germline V gene, CDR1 is SGDLS and CDR2 is YYNGEE. Deletions cut 0 bases from V and 10 bases from J, with 11 bases between. There are 14 residues in the CDR3.

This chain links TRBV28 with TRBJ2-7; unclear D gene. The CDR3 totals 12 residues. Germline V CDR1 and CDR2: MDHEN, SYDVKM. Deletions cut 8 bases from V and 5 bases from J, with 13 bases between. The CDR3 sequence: CASSPLKNEQYF. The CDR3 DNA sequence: TGTGCCAGCTCGCCGCTAAAGAACGAGCAGTACTTC.

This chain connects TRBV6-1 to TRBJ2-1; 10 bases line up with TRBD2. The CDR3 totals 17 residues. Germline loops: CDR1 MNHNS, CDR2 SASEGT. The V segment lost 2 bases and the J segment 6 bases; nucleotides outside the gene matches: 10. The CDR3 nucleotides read TGTGCCAGCAGTGAATTAGCGGGGGGATTAGTCGGCAATGAGCAGTTCTTC. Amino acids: CASSELAGGLVGNEQFF.

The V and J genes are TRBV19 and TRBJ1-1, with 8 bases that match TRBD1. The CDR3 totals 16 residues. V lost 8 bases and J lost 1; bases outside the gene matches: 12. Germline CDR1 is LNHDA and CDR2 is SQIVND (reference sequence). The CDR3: CASEPGQVNPNTEAFF. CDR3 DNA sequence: TGTGCCAGTGAACCGGGACAGGTGAATCCGAACACTGAAGCTTTCTTT.

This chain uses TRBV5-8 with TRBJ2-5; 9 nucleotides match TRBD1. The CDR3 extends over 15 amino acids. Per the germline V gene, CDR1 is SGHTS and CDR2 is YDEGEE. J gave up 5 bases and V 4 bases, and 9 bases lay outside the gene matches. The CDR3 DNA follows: TGTGCCAGCAGCCCCCGGACAGGGGCAATGGAGACCCAGTACTTC. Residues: CASSPRTGAMETQYF.

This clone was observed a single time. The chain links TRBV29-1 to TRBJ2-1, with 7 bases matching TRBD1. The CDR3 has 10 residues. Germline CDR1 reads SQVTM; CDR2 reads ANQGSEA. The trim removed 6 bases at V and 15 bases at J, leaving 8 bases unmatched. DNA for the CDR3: TGCAGCGTCAACCCGGGACAGACGTTCTTC. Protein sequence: CSVNPGQTFF.

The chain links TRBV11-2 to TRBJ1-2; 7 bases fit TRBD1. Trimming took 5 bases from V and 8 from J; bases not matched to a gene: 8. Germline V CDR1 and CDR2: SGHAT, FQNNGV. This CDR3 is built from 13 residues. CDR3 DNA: TGTGCCAGCAGCCTAACAGGGGTTCCGGGCTACACCTTC. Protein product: CASSLTGVPGYTF. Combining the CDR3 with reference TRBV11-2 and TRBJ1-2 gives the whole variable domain EAGVAQSPRYKIIEKRQSVAFWCNPISGHATLYWYQQILGQGPKLLIQFQNNGVVDDSQLPKDRFSAERLKGVDSTLKIQPAKLEDSAVYLCASSLTGVPGYTFGSGTRLTVV.

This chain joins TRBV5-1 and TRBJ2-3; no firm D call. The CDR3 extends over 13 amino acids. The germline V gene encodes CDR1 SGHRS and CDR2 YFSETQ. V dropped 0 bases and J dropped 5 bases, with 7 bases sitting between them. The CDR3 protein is CASSLAGEDTQYF. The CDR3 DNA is TGCGCCAGCAGCTTGGCCGGAGAAGATACGCAGTATTTT.

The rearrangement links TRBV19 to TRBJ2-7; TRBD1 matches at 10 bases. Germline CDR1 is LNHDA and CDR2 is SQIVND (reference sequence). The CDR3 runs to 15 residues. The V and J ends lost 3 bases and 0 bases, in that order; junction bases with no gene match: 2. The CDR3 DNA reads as TGTGCCAGTAGTATGGGACAGGGGTCCTCCTACGAGCAGTACTTC. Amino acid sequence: CASSMGQGSSYEQYF. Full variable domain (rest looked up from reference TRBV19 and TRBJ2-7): DGGITQSPKYLFRKEGQNVTLSCEQNLNHDAMYWYRQDPGQGLRLIYYSQIVNDFQKGDIAEGYSVSREKKESFPLTVTSAQKNPTAFYLCASSMGQGSSYEQYFGPGTRLTVT.

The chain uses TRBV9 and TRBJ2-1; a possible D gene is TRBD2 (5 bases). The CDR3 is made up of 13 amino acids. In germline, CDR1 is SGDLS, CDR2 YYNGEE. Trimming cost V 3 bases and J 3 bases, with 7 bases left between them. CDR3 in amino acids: CASSDRDYNEQFF. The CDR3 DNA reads TGTGCCAGCAGCGACCGGGACTACAATGAGCAGTTCTTC.

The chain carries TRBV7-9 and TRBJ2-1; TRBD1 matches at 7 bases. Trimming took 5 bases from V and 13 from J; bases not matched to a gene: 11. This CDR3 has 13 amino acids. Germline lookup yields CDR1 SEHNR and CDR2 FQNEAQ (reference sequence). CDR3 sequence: CASSRTGDAEQFF. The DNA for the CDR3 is TGTGCCAGCAGCCGTACAGGGGACGCTGAACAGTTCTTC.

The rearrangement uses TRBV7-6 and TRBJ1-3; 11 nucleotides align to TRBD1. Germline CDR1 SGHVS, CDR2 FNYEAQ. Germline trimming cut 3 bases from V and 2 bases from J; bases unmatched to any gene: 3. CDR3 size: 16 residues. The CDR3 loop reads CASSFGQGAAGNTIYF. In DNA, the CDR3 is TGTGCCAGCAGCTTTGGACAGGGGGCGGCTGGAAACACCATATATTTT.